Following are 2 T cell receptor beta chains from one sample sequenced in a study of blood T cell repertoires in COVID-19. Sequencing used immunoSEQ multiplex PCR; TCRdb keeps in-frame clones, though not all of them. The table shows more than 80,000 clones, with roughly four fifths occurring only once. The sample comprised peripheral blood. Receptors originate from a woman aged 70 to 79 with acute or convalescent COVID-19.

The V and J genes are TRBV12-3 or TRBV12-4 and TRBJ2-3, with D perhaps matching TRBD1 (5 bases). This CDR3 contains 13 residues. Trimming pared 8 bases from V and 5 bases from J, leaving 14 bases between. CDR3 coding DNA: TGTGCCAGCTCCTGGGGCAGGGAAGATACGCAGTATTTT. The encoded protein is CASSWGREDTQYF.

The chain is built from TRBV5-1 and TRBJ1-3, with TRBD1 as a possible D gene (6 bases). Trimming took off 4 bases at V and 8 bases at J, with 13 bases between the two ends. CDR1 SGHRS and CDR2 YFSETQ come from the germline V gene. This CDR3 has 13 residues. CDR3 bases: TGCGCCAGCAGCACACAGGGAGGGGACACCATATATTTT. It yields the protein CASSTQGGDTIYF.